The 16 T cell receptor beta chains given below trace back to one sample, sequenced in a study of blood T cell repertoires in COVID-19. TCRdb keeps only in-frame clones here, not all; method: immunoSEQ multiplex PCR. The repertoire holds fewer than 200,000 clones, with over 70% as singletons. Sequencing input: PBMCs or T cells enriched from blood (not recorded which). The receptors derive from a woman in her forties or fifties in a cohort exposed to, infected with or recovered from COVID-19 (not recorded which).

The J gene is TRBJ1-5, the V gene TRBV5-6; the D gene is possibly TRBD1 (5 bases). Germline CDR1 is SGHDT and CDR2 is YYEEEE. V was pared by 2 bases and J by 7 bases, with 13 bases between. This CDR3 comprises 14 residues. CDR3 sequence: CASSFGGEDQPQHF. The CDR3 bases are TGTGCCAGCAGCTTTGGAGGGGAGGACCAGCCCCAGCATTTT.

The V call is TRBV28, the J call TRBJ2-7; TRBD2 matches 7 bases. Germline lookup yields CDR1 MDHEN and CDR2 SYDVKM. CDR3 length equals 14 residues. J gave up 6 bases and V 2 bases, and 7 bases lay outside the gene matches. This CDR3 is CASSLGRASLEQYF. CDR3 coding DNA: TGTGCCAGCAGTTTAGGGAGGGCCTCTCTCGAGCAGTACTTC. Looking up the rest from reference TRBV28 and TRBJ2-7 gives the full variable domain: DVKVTQSSRYLVKRTGEKVFLECVQDMDHENMFWYRQDPGLGLRLIYFSYDVKMKEKGDIPEGYSVSREKKERFSLILESASTNQTSMYLCASSLGRASLEQYFGPGTRLTVT.

This clone was observed a handful of times. The DNA for the CDR3 is TGTGCCAGTAGTACCGGGACAGGGGGATATTTGGTAGATGGCTACACCTTC. Its protein is CASSTGTGGYLVDGYTF. The chain couples TRBV19 to TRBJ1-2; 11 bases are a match to TRBD1. Germline CDR1 is LNHDA and CDR2 is SQIVND (reference sequence). Germline trimming cut 4 bases from V and 6 bases from J; bases unmatched to any gene: 13. The CDR3 covers 17 residues.

In nucleotides, the CDR3 is TGTGCCAGCAGCCAAGACAGCGGGAGCTCCTACAATGAGCAGTTCTTC. The encoded protein is CASSQDSGSSYNEQFF. The chain carries TRBV3-1 (or the pseudogene TRBV3-2) and TRBJ2-1, with 8 bases fitting TRBD2. V shed 0 bases and J 0 bases; nucleotides not matched to a gene: 1. Germline V lookup: CDR1 LGHDT, CDR2 YNNKEL (reference sequence). This CDR3 comprises 16 residues.

The V and J genes are TRBV6-6 and TRBJ2-1; D may match TRBD1 or TRBD2 (7 bases each). This CDR3 is 15 amino acids long. V lost 5 bases and J lost 0, with 11 bases in between. The germline CDR1 and CDR2 sequences are MNHNY and SVGAGI (reference sequence). The CDR3 loop is CASSRGDSSYNEQFF. CDR3 sequence (DNA): TGTGCCAGCAGTCGGGGGGACAGCTCCTACAATGAGCAGTTCTTC.

The sample holds one count of this clone. The gene calls are TRBV10-2 and TRBJ1-2; TRBD1 matches at 7 bases. CDR3 size: 14 residues. V shed 5 bases and J 5 bases; nucleotides not matched to a gene: 8. Germline values: CDR1 WSHSY, CDR2 SAAADI. The CDR3 sequence: CASSPAGGIYGYTF. CDR3 nucleotide sequence: TGCGCCAGCAGTCCGGCAGGGGGGATTTATGGCTACACCTTC.

This rearrangement joins TRBV29-1 to TRBJ2-7; 7 nucleotides match TRBD2. Germline V lookup: CDR1 SQVTM, CDR2 ANQGSEA. The CDR3 totals 14 residues. V lost 6 bases and J lost 0; bases outside the gene matches: 8. As DNA, the CDR3 is TGCAGCGTCACCGGGACTAAAAGCTCCTACGAGCAGTACTTC. Encoded protein: CSVTGTKSSYEQYF.

The sample holds a few counts of this clone. The CDR3 sequence is CASSDTTGKGEKLFF. CDR3 in DNA: TGTGCCAGCTCAGATACAACAGGGAAGGGGGAAAAACTGTTTTTT. The chain employs TRBV9 and TRBJ1-4, with D tentatively TRBD1 (6 bases). V was clipped by 7 bases and J by 8 bases, with 21 bases between them. CDR1 SGDLS and CDR2 YYNGEE come from the germline V gene. There are 15 residues in the CDR3.

This chain uses TRBV5-1 with TRBJ2-7, with a weak D call TRBD2 (6 bases). CDR1 and CDR2 (germline): SGHRS, YFSETQ. The V end was cut by 3 bases, the J end by 7 bases, with 17 bases between. CDR3 length equals 14 residues. CDR3 DNA sequence: TGCGCCAGCAGCTGGGACTTCCCCTCGGGGGAGCAGTACTTC. It translates to CASSWDFPSGEQYF.

The chain uses TRBV9 and TRBJ1-1; 7 bases map to TRBD1. Trimming removed 6 bases from V and 3 bases from J; junction bases left unmatched: 8. This CDR3 spans 14 amino acids. Germline assignment: CDR1 SGDLS and CDR2 YYNGEE. The CDR3 DNA is TGTGCCAGCACCAGGGGGTTCTTGGACACTGAAGCTTTCTTT. Protein product: CASTRGFLDTEAFF.

This rearrangement joins TRBV5-4 to TRBJ2-1, with 8 nucleotides matching TRBD1. Germline trimming cut 3 bases from V and 1 base from J; bases unmatched to any gene: 3. The CDR3 loop spans 15 amino acids. From germline, CDR1 is SGHNT and CDR2 YYREEE (reference sequence). DNA of the CDR3: TGTGCCAGCAGCTCTGACAGGGGATCCTACAATGAGCAGTTCTTC. This codes for CASSSDRGSYNEQFF.

This clone was observed a handful of times. The chain is built from TRBV10-3 and TRBJ2-7, with D maybe TRBD1 (6 bases). V shed 5 bases and J shed 1 base, with 9 bases lying between them. Looked up from germline, CDR1 is ENHRY and CDR2 is SYGVKD. The length of the CDR3 is 13 residues. CDR3 loop: CAISTTGSYEQYF. The CDR3, as DNA: TGTGCCATCAGTACAACAGGGTCCTACGAGCAGTACTTC.

This rearrangement joins TRBV7-6 to TRBJ2-1; no definite D call. V gave up 5 bases and J gave up 2 bases, with 10 bases separating them. The CDR3 length is 14 residues. The germline CDR1 and CDR2 sequences are SGHVS and FNYEAQ. The CDR3 DNA follows: TGTGCCAGCAGCCCTGCTGGAGCCTACAATGAGCAGTTCTTC. Its protein is CASSPAGAYNEQFF.

This rearrangement joins TRBV9 to TRBJ2-2; D is undetermined. The CDR3 runs 13 residues. Germline loops: CDR1 SGDLS, CDR2 YYNGEE. V was clipped by 7 bases and J by 0 bases, with 7 bases between them. CDR3 sequence reads: CASDSSNTGELFF. In DNA form, the CDR3 reads TGTGCCAGCGACTCCTCGAACACCGGGGAGCTGTTTTTT.

The V call is TRBV18, the J call TRBJ1-5; 7 bases fit TRBD1. Trimming cost V 3 bases and J 3 bases; bases outside gene matches: 5. CDR3 size: 15 residues. Per the germline V gene, CDR1 is KGHSH and CDR2 is LQKENI. The CDR3 nucleotides read TGTGCCAGCTCACCGACGACAGGGAACAATCAGCCCCAGCATTTT. Translating gives CASSPTTGNNQPQHF.

This chain links TRBV19 with TRBJ2-5, with TRBD2 as a possible D gene (6 bases). CDR3 length: 14 amino acids. Trimming left V 3 bases short and J 2 bases short, with 10 bases between. Germline CDR1 LNHDA, CDR2 SQIVND (reference sequence). CDR3 sequence (DNA): TGTGCCAGTAGTATTGGGGCGGGACAAGAGACCCAGTACTTC. Translating gives CASSIGAGQETQYF.